The TCR beta chain described here comes from a study of cytomegalovirus exposure and HLA in healthy donors. It was with 60 Vbeta and 13 Jbeta primers that the PCR ran. The repertoire was sequenced with immunoSEQ multiplex PCR; TCRdb's copy has only in-frame clones and lacks some. The top ten hold roughly 2.4% of the sample, which has about 250,000 clones, roughly 70% seen once. Study-wide findings and caveats: Analyzed later, most CMV-associated TCR beta chains appeared HLA-restricted. CMV serostatus was the only recorded immune exposure for donors.

Points on this clone: The target antigen is unknown.

V gave up 6 bases and J gave up 2 bases; unmatched junction bases: 6. Germline V CDR1 and CDR2: KGHSH, LQKENI. The CDR3 spans 15 residues. The J gene is TRBJ1-5, the V gene TRBV18; 8 nucleotides line up with TRBD1. This sequence originates from a female donor in good health and CMV-seronegative. Sequencing was done on a sample of PBMCs. Written as DNA, the CDR3 is TGTGCCAGCTCTCAAGGACAGGGCGGCAATCAGCCCCAGCATTTT. Translated, it gives CASSQGQGGNQPQHF.